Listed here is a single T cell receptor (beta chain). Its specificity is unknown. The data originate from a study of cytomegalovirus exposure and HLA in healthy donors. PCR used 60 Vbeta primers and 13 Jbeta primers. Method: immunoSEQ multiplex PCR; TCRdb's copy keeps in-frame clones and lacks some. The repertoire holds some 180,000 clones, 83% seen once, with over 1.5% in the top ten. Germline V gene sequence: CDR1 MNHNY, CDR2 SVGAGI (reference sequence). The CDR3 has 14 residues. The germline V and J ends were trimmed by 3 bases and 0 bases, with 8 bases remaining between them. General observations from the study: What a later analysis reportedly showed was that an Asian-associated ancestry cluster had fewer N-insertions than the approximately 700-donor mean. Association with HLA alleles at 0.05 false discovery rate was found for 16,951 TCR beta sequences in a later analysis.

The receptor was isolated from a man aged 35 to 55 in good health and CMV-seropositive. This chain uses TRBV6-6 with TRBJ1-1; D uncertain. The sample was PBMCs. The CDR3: CASSYTELNTEAFF. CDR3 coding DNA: TGTGCCAGCAGTTATACGGAGTTGAACACTGAAGCTTTCTTT.